What follows describes a single TCR beta chain. Its matching antigen is unknown. These data originate in a study of vaccination and CD4 T cells after COVID-19. Study-wide context: Sampling post-COVID took place a median around 99 days after diagnosis (range 35 to 161).

A single record per CDR3 protein comes from TCRdb applying MiXCR to the PCR reads. The table lists 20,000 to 25,000 distinct CDR3 sequences, under 60% of them singletons. The V and J ends lost 5 bases and 4 bases, in that order; junction bases with no gene match: 7. The CDR3 is 15 residues long. The germline CDR1 and CDR2 sequences are SEHNR and FQNEAQ (reference sequence). Study conclusions and caveats: The rise in median SARS-CoV-2-reactive clonotypes, from around 19 to 38, was not significant.

This sample comprised CD4+ T cells from blood, obtained before SARS-CoV-2 vaccination. The receptor was derived from a human donor who had recovered from COVID-19. This sequence joins TRBV7-9 and TRBJ2-1, with 8 bases identical to TRBD2. The CDR3 DNA is TGTGCCAGCAGCGGAAGACTAGCGAATTACAATGAGCAGTTCTTC. Translating gives CASSGRLANYNEQFF.